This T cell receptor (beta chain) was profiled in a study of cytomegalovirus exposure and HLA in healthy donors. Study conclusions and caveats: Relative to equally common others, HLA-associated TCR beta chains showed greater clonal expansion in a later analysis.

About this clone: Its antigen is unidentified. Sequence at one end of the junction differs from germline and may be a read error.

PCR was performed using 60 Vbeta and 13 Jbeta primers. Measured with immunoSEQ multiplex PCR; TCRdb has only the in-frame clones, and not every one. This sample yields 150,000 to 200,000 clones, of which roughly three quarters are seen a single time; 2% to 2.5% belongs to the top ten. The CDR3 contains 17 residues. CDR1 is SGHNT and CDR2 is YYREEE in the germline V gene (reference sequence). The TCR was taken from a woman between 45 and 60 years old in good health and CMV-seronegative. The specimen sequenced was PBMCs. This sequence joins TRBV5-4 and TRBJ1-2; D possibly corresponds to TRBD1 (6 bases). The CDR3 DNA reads TGTGCCAGCAGTTTGGGGGGCATCTCGTTGGGGGCGCCAGGCTACACCTTC. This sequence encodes CASSLGGISLGAPGYTF.